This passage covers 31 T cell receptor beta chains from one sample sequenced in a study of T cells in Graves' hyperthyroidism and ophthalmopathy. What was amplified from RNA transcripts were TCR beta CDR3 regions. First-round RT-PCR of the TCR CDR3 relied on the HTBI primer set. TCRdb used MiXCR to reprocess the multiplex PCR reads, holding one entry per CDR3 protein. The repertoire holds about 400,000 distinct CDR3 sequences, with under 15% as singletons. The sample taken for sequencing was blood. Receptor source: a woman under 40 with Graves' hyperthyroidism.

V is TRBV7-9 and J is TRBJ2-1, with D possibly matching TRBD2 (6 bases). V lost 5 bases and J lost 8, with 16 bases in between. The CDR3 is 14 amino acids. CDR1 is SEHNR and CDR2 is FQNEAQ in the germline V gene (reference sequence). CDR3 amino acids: CASSEPTSRHEQFF. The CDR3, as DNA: TGTGCCAGCAGCGAGCCGACTAGTAGGCATGAGCAGTTCTTC.

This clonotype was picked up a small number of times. CDR3 in DNA: TGTGCCAGCACCCTTATGGCTAGCGGGCTCAATGAGCAGTTCTTC. Amino acids: CASTLMASGLNEQFF. The rearrangement uses TRBV6-1 and TRBJ2-1, with TRBD2 matching 8 bases. V lost 7 bases, J lost 6 bases, and 11 bases stayed unmatched. The CDR3 is 15 amino acids. Germline CDR1 and CDR2: MNHNS and SASEGT.

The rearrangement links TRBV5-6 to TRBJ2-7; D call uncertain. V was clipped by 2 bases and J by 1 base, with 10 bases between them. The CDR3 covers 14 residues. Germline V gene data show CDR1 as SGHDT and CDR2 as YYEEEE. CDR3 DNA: TGTGCCAGCAGCTTCGATACCGGGTCCTACGAGCAGTACTTC. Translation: CASSFDTGSYEQYF.

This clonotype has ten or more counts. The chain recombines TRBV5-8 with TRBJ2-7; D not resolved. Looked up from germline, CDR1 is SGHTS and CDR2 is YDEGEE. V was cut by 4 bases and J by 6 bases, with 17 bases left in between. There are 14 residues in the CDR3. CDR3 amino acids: CASSLPTDASEQYF. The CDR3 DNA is TGTGCCAGCAGCCTACCGACCGACGCGAGCGAGCAGTACTTC.

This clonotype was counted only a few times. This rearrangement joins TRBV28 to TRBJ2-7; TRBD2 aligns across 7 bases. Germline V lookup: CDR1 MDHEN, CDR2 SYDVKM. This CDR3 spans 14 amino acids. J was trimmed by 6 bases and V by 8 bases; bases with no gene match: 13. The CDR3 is CASGRGGPVREQYF. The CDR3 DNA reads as TGTGCCAGCGGACGGGGAGGGCCAGTACGCGAGCAGTACTTC. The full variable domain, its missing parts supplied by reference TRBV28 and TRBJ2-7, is DVKVTQSSRYLVKRTGEKVFLECVQDMDHENMFWYRQDPGLGLRLIYFSYDVKMKEKGDIPEGYSVSREKKERFSLILESASTNQTSMYLCASGRGGPVREQYFGPGTRLTVT.

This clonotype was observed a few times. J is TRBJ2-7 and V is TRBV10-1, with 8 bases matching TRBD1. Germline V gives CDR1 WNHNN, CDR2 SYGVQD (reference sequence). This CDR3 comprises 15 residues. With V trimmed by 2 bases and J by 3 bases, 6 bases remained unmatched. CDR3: CASSETGQGIYEQYF. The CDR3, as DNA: TGCGCCAGCAGTGAGACCGGACAGGGCATCTACGAGCAGTACTTC.

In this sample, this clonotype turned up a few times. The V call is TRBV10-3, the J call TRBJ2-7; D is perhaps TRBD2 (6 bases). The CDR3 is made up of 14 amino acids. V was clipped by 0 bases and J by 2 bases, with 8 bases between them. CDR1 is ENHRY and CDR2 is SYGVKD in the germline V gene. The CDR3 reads CAISESGGPYEQYF. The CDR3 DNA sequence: TGTGCCATCAGTGAGTCCGGGGGTCCCTACGAGCAGTACTTC.

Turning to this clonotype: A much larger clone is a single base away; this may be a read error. CDR3 sequence (DNA): TGCAGTGCTGGGGAGATAGGAAAAGAGGCCCAGTACTTC. It encodes CSAGEIGKEAQYF. The rearrangement links TRBV20-1 to TRBJ2-5, with TRBD2 as a possible D gene (5 bases). Germline lookup yields CDR1 DFQATT and CDR2 SNEGSKA (reference sequence). The CDR3 is 13 amino acids.

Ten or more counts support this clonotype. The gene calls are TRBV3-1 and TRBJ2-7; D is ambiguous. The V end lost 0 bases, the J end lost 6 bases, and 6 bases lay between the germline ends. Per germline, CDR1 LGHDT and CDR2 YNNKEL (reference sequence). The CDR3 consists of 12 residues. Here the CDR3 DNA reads TGTGCCAGCAGCCAAGAAAGGGCCGAGCAGTACTTC. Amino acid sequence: CASSQERAEQYF.

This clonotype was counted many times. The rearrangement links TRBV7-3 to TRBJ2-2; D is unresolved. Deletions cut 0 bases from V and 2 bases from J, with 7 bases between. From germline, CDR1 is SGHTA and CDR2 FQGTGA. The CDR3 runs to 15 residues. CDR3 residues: CASSLTLYNTGELFF. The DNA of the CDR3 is TGTGCCAGCAGCTTAACGTTATATAACACCGGGGAGCTGTTTTTT.

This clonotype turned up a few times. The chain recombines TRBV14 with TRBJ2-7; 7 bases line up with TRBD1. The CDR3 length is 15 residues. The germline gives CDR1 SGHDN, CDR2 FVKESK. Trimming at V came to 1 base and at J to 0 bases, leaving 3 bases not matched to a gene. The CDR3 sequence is CASSQVTGASYEQYF. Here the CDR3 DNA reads TGTGCCAGCAGCCAAGTAACAGGGGCCTCCTACGAGCAGTACTTC.

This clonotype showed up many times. Here the CDR3 DNA reads TGTGCCAGCAGGTTTGGAGGAGATACGCAGTATTTT. It is translated as CASRFGGDTQYF. The chain couples TRBV6-1 to TRBJ2-3; the D gene is possibly TRBD2 (5 bases). The germline V gene encodes CDR1 MNHNS and CDR2 SASEGT. This CDR3 is built from 12 residues. Trimming stripped 6 bases from V and 5 bases from J, with 9 bases between.

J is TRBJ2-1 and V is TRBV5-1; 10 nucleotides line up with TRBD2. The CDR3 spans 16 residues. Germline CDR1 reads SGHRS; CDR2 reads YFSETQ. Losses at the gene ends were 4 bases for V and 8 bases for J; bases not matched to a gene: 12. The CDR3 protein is CASSRRASGSFDEQFF. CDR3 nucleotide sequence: TGCGCCAGCAGCCGTAGAGCTAGCGGGAGTTTCGATGAGCAGTTCTTC.

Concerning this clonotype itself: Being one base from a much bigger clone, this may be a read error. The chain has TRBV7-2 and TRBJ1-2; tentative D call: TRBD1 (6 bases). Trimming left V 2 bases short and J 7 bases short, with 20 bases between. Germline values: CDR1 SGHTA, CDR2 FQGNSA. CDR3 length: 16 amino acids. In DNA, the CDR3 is TGTGCCAGCAGCTTAAGTACAGGGAGCACTAGTGGTGGCTACACCTTC. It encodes CASSLSTGSTSGGYTF.

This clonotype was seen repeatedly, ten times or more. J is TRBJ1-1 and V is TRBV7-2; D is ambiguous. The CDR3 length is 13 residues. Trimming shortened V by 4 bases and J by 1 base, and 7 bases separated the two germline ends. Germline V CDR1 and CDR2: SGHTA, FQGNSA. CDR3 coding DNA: TGTGCCAGCAGCTCCAGGAGGAACACTGAAGCTTTCTTT. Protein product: CASSSRRNTEAFF.

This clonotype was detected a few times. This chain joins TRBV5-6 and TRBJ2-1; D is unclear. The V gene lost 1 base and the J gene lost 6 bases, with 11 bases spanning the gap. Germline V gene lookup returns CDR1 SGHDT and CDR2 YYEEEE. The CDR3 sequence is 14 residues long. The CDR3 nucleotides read TGTGCCAGCAGCTTGTTACTGGAGAGCAATGAGCAGTTCTTC. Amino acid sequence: CASSLLLESNEQFF. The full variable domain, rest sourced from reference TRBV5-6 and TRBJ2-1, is DAGVTQSPTHLIKTRGQQVTLRCSPKSGHDTVSWYQQALGQGPQFIFQYYEEEERQRGNFPDRFSGHQFPNYSSELNVNALLLGDSALYLCASSLLLESNEQFFGPGTRLTVL.

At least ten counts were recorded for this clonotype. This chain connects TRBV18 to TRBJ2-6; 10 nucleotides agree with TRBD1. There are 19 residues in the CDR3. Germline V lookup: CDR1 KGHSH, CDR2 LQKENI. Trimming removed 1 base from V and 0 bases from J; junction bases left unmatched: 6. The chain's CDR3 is CASSPQGQGLLSGANVLTF. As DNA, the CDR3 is TGTGCCAGCTCACCACAGGGACAGGGGTTACTCTCTGGGGCCAACGTCCTGACTTTC.

The CDR3, as DNA: TGCGCCAGCAGCTATACAGGGTCCGGCAATCAGCCCCAGCATTTT. It translates to CASSYTGSGNQPQHF. This sequence joins TRBV5-1 and TRBJ1-5, with D perhaps matching TRBD1 (6 bases). The CDR3 consists of 15 residues. Trimming removed 3 bases from V and 2 bases from J, with 12 bases in between. Germline values: CDR1 SGHRS, CDR2 YFSETQ.

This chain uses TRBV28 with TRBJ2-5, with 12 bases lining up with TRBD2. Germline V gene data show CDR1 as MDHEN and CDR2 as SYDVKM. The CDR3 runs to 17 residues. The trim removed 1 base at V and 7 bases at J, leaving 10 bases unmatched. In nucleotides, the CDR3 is TGTGCCAGCAGTTTATTTGACCTAGCGGGAGGGCCGGGGACCCAGTACTTC. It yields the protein CASSLFDLAGGPGTQYF.

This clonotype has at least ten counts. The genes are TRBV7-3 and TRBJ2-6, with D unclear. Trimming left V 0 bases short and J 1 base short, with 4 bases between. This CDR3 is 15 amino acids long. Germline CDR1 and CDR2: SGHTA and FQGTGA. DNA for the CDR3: TGTGCCAGCAGCTTAACCGGTTCTGGGGCCAACGTCCTGACTTTC. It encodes CASSLTGSGANVLTF.

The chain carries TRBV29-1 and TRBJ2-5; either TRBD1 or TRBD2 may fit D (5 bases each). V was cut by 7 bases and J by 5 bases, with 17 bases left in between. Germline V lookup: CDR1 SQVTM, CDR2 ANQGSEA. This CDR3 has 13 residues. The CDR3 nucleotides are TGCAGCGCTGTACTTCCAGGGAGTGAGACCCAGTACTTC. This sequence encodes CSAVLPGSETQYF.

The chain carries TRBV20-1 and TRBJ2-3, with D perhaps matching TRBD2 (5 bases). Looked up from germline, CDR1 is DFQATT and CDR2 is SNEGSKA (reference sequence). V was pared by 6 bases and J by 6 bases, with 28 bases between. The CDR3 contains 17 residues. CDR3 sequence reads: CSAPPLQRGPLRDTQYF. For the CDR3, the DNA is TGCAGTGCACCGCCCCTTCAACGGGGTCCCCTTCGCGATACGCAGTATTTT.

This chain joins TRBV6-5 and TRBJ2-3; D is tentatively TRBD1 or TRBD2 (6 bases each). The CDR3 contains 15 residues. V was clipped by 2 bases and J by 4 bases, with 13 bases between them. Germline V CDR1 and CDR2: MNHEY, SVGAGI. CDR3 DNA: TGTGCCAGCAGTTACGGGGGCGGGGTCCCAGATACGCAGTATTTT. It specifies CASSYGGGVPDTQYF.

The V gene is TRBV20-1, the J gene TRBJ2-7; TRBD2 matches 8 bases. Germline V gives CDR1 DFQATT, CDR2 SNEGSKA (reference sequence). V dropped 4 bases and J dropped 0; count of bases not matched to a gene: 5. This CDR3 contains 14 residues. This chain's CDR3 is CSAMTSASSYEQYF. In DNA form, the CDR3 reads TGCAGTGCTATGACTAGCGCGAGCTCCTACGAGCAGTACTTC.

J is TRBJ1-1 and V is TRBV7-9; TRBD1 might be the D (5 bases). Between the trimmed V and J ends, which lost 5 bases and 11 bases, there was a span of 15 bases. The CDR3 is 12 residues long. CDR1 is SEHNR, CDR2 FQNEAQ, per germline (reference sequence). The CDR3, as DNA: TGTGCCAGCAGCCCCGAGGGACCTAGGGCTTTCTTT. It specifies CASSPEGPRAFF.

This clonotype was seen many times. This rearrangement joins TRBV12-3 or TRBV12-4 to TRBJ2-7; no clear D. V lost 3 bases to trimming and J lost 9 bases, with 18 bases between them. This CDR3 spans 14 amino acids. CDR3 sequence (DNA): TGTGCCAGCAGTTTTCCCGGCTCCACCTCGGTGCAGTACTTC. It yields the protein CASSFPGSTSVQYF.

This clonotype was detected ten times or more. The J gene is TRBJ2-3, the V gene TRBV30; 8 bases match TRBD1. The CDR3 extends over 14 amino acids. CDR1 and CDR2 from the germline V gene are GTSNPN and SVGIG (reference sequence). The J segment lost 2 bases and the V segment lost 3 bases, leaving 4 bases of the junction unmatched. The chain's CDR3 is CAWSQGADTDTQYF. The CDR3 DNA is TGTGCCTGGAGCCAGGGGGCTGACACAGATACGCAGTATTTT.

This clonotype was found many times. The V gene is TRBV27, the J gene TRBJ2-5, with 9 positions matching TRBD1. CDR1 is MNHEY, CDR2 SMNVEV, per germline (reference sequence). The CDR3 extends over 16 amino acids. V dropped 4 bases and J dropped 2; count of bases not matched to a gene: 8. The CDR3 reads CASSWGPGQGQETQYF. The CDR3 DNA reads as TGTGCCAGCAGTTGGGGACCGGGACAGGGACAAGAGACCCAGTACTTC.

The CDR3 DNA reads as TGCGCCAGCAGCGGCTGGCCAGACGCCGAGCAGTACTTC. Translation: CASSGWPDAEQYF. This chain connects TRBV5-1 to TRBJ2-7; D is unresolved. With 4 bases removed from V and 6 bases from J, the gap between germline ends came to 14 bases. The CDR3 spans 13 residues. Germline CDR1 is SGHRS and CDR2 is YFSETQ.

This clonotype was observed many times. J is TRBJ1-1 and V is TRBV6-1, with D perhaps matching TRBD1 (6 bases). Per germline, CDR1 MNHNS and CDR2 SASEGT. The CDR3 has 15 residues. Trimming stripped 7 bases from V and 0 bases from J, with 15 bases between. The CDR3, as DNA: TGTGCCAGCACTAGAGACAGGTACATGAACACTGAAGCTTTCTTT. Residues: CASTRDRYMNTEAFF.

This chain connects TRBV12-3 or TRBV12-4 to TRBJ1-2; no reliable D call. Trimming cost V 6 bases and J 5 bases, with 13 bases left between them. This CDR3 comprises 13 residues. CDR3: CASSPRWQYGYTF. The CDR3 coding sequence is TGTGCCAGCAGCCCCAGGTGGCAGTATGGCTACACCTTC.